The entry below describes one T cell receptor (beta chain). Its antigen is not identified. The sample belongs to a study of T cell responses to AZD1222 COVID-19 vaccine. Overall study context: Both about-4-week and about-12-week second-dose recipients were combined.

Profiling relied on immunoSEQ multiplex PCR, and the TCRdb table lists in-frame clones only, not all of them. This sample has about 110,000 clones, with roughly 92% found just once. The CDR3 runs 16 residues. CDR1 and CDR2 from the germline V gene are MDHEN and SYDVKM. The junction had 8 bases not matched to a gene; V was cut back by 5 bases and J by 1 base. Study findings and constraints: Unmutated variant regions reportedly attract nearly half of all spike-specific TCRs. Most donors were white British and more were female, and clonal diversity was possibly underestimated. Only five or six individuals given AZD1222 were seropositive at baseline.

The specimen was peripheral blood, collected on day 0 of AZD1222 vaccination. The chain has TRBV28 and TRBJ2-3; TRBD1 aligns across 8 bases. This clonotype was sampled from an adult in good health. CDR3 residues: CASSTPGQGGTDTQYF. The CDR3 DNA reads TGTGCCAGCAGTACCCCCGGACAGGGAGGCACAGATACGCAGTATTTT.